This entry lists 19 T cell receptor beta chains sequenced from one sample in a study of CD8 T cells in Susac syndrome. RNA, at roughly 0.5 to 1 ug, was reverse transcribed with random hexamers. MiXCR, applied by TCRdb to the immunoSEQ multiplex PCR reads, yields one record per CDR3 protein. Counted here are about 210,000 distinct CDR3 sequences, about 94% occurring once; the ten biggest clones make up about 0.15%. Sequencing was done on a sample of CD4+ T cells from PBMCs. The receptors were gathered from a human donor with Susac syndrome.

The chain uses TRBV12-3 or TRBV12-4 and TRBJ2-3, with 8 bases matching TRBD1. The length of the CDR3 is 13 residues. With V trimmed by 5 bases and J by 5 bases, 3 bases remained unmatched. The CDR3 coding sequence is TGTGCCAGCAGTCGGACAGGGAAAGATACGCAGTATTTT. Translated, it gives CASSRTGKDTQYF.

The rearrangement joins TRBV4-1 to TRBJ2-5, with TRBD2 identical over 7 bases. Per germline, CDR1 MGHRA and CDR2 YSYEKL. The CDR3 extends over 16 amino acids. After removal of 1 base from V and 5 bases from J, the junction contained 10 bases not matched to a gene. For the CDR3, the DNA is TGCGCCAGCAGCCAAGTTGGAGCGGGGATTTCGGAGACCCAGTACTTC. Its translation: CASSQVGAGISETQYF.

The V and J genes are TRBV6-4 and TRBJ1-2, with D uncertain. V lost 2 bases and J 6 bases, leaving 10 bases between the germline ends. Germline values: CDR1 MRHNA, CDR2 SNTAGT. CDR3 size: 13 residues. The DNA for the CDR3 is TGTGCCAGCAGTGACCGCTCCCGCCATGGCTACACCTTC. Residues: CASSDRSRHGYTF.

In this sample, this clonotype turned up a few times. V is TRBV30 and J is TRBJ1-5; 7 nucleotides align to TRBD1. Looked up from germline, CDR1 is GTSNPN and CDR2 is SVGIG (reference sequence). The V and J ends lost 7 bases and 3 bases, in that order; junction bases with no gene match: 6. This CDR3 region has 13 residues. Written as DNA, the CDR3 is TGTGCCTCCGGGGGACAGAACAATCAGCCCCAGCATTTT. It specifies CASGGQNNQPQHF.

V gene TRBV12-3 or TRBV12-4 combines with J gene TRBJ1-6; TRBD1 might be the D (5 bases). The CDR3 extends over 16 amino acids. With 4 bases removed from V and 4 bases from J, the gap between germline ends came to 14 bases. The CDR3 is CASSSLRTSYNSPLHF. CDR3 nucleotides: TGTGCCAGCAGTTCCCTGCGGACATCTTATAATTCACCCCTCCACTTT.

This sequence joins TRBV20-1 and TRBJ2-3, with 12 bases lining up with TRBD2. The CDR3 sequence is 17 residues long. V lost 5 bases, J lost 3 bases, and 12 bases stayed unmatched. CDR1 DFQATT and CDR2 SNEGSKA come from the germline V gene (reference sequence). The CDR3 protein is CSAGRTSGEVSTDTQYF. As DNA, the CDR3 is TGCAGTGCTGGACGGACTAGCGGGGAGGTCTCGACAGATACGCAGTATTTT.

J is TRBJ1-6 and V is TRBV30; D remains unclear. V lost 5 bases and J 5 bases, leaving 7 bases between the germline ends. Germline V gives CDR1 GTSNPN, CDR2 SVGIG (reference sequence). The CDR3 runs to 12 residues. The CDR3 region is CAWYSDNSPLHF. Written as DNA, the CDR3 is TGTGCCTGGTACTCAGATAATTCACCCCTCCACTTT. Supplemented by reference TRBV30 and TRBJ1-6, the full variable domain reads SQTIHQWPATLVQPVGSPLSLECTVEGTSNPNLYWYRQAAGRGLQLLFYSVGIGQISSEVPQNLSASRPQDRQFILSSKKLLLSDSGFYLCAWYSDNSPLHFGNGTRLTVT.

The CDR3 DNA follows: TGCAGCGTTGCCCAGGGCGGGGATACGCAGTATTTT. Amino acids: CSVAQGGDTQYF. V is TRBV29-1 and J is TRBJ2-3; D is possibly TRBD1 or TRBD2 (5 bases each). With 4 bases removed from V and 6 bases from J, the gap between germline ends came to 11 bases. The CDR3 spans 12 residues. Germline loops: CDR1 SQVTM, CDR2 ANQGSEA.

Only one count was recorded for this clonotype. The CDR3: CASRAGGTQYF. CDR3 sequence (DNA): TGTGCCAGCAGGGCGGGTGGGACCCAGTACTTC. V is TRBV12-3 or TRBV12-4 and J is TRBJ2-5; perhaps TRBD2 as D (5 bases). Trimming removed 6 bases at V and 7 bases at J, with 9 bases between. This CDR3 is built from 11 residues.

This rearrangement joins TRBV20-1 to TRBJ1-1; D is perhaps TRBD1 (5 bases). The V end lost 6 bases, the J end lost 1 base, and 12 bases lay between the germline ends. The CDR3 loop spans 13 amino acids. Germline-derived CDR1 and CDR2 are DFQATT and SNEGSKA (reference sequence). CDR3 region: CSAPDTSNTEAFF. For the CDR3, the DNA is TGCAGTGCCCCGGACACCTCGAACACTGAAGCTTTCTTT.

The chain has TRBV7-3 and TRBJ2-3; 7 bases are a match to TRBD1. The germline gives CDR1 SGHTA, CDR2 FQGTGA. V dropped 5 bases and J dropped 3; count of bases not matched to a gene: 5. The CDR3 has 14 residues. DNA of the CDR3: TGTGCCAGCAGCCCTGGGACAGAGACAGATACGCAGTATTTT. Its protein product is CASSPGTETDTQYF.

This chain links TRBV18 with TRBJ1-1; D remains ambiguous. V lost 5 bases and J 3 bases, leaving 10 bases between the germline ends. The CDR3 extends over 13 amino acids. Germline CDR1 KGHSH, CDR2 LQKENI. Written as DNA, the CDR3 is TGTGCCAGCTCAGGCCGGTGGGACACTGAAGCTTTCTTT. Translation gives CASSGRWDTEAFF.

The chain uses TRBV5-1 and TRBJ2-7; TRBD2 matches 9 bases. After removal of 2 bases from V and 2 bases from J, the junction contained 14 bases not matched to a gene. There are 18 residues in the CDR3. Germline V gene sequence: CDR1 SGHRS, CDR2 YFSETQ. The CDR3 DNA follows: TGCGCCAGCAGCTTCGGCCCAAAGGCGGGGGGGACTCCCTACGAGCAGTACTTC. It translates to CASSFGPKAGGTPYEQYF.

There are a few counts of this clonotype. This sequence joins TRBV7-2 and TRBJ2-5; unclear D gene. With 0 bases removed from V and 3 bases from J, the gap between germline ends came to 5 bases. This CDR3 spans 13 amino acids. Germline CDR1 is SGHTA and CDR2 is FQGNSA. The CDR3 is CASSLASEETQYF. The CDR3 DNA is TGTGCCAGCAGCTTAGCTTCTGAAGAGACCCAGTACTTC.

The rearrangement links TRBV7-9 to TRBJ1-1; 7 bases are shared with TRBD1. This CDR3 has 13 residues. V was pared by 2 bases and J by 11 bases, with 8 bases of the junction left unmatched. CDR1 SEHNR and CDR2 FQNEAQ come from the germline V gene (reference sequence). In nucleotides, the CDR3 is TGTGCCAGCAGCTTAAGCAGTGGGACAGCGGCTTTCTTT. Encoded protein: CASSLSSGTAAFF.

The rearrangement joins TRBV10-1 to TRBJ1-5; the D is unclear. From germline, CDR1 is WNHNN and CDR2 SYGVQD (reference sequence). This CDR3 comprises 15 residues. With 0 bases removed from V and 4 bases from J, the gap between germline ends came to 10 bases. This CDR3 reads CASSESGQENQPQHF. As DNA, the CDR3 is TGCGCCAGCAGTGAGTCGGGCCAGGAGAATCAGCCCCAGCATTTT.

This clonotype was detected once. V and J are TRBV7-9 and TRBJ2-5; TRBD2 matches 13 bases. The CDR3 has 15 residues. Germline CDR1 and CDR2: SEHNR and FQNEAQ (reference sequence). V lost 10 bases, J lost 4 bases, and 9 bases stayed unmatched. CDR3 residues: CAIGLAGAGAETQYF. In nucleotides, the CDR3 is TGTGCCATTGGACTAGCGGGGGCCGGGGCAGAGACCCAGTACTTC.

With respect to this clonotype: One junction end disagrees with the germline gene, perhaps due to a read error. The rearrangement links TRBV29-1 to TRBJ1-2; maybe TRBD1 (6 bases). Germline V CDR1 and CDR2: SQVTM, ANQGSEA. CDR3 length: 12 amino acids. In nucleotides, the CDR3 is TGCAGCGGTGAACTGGGGGCATTTGGCTACACCTTC. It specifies CSGELGAFGYTF.

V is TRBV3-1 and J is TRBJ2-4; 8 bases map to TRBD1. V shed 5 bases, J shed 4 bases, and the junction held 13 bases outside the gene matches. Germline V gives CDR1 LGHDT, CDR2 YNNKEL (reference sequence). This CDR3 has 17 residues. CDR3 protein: CASSLVGQGATKNIQYF. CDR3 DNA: TGTGCCAGCAGCTTGGTGGGCCAGGGGGCAACAAAAAACATTCAGTACTTC.